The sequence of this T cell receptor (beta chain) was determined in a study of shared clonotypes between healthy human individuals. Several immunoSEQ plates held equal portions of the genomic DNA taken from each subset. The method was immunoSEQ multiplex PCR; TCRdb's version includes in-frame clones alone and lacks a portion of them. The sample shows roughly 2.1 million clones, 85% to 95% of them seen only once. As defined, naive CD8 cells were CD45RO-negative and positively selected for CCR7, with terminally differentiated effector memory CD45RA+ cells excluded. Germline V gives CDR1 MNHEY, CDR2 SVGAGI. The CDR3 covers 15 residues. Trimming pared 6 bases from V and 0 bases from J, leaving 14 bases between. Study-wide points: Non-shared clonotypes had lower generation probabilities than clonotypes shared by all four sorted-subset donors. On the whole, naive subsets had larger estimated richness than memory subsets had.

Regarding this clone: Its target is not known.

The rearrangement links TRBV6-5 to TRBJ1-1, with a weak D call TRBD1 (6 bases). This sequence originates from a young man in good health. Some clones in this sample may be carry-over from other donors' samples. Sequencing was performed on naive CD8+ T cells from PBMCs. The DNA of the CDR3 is TGTGCCAGCAGACAAAGGGGGGGCCTGAACACTGAAGCTTTCTTT. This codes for CASRQRGGLNTEAFF.